This is a list of T cell receptor beta chains from one sample in a study of blood T cell repertoires in COVID-19. The assay was immunoSEQ multiplex PCR, and TCRdb's table has in-frame clones only and misses some. The sample carries roughly 190,000 clones, roughly four fifths recorded once. The sample comprised peripheral blood. These receptors all come from a woman between 35 and 50 years old with acute or convalescent COVID-19. Each CDR3 is given with its conserved first and last residue. Fields, in order: J gene, D gene, V gene, clone size, CDR3 protein, CDR3 DNA. The D gene is left open where the match is weak. Rows may omit the clone size; those that give it use once, few, many or a size class.

TRBJ2-1 | . | TRBV7-9 | few | CASSLGRVEQFF | TGTGCCAGCAGCTTAGGCAGGGTTGAGCAGTTCTTC
TRBJ1-2 | . | TRBV11-2 | . | CASSRANYGYTF | TGTGCCAGCAGCCGAGCTAACTATGGCTACACCTTC
TRBJ1-2 | . | TRBV15 | once | CATSRGGRDGYTF | TGTGCCACCAGCAGAGGGGGGCGCGATGGCTACACCTTC
TRBJ1-1 | . | TRBV18 | . | CASSLHQLQGQNTEAFF | TGTGCCAGCTCACTGCATCAACTACAGGGACAGAACACTGAAGCTTTCTTT
TRBJ2-2 | TRBD2 | TRBV4-1 | once | CASSQGEAAGGPTTGELFF | TGCGCCAGCAGCCAAGGGGAGGCGGCGGGGGGGCCCACGACCGGGGAGCTGTTTTTT
TRBJ1-4 | . | TRBV5-6 | . | CASSRTDRLVEKLFF | TGTGCCAGCAGCCGAACCGACAGGTTGGTTGAAAAACTGTTTTTT
TRBJ2-2 | TRBD1 | TRBV10-1 | . | CASSAGQGRTGELFF | TGCGCCAGCAGTGCCGGACAGGGTCGGACCGGGGAGCTGTTTTTT
TRBJ1-3 | . | TRBV6-6 | . | CATLFGSGGNTIYF | TGTGCCACCCTCTTCGGGAGCGGAGGAAACACCATATATTTT
TRBJ2-3 | . | TRBV11-3 | . | CASSLAGLADTQYF | TGTGCCAGCAGCTTAGCGGGACTCGCAGATACGCAGTATTTT
TRBJ2-4 | TRBD1 | TRBV6-6 | . | CASSPWPLRGTAVNIQYF | TGTGCCAGCAGTCCGTGGCCACTAAGGGGGACAGCGGTAAACATTCAGTACTTC
TRBJ1-6 | TRBD1 | TRBV30 | . | CAWSGGTGPNSPLHF | TGTGCCTGGAGTGGCGGGACAGGGCCTAATTCACCCCTCCACTTT
TRBJ2-3 | TRBD1 | TRBV6-5 | . | CASRPTGGVADTQYF | TGTGCCAGCAGGCCGACAGGGGGTGTAGCAGATACGCAGTATTTT
TRBJ1-1 | . | TRBV7-9 | . | CASSLARNTEAFF | TGTGCCAGCAGCTTAGCCAGGAACACTGAAGCTTTCTTT
TRBJ2-1 | TRBD2 | TRBV6-4 | . | CASSDETGGKDEQFF | TGTGCCAGCAGTGATGAGACGGGAGGGAAGGATGAGCAGTTCTTC
TRBJ1-5 | . | TRBV19 | . | CASSILQGNQPQHF | TGTGCCAGTAGTATTCTTCAGGGGAATCAGCCCCAGCATTTT
TRBJ1-6 | . | TRBV3-1/TRBV3-2 | . | CASVGQNNSPLHF | TGTGCCAGCGTCGGACAGAATAATTCACCCCTCCACTTT